A single sample gave rise to the 11 T cell receptor beta chains below, sequenced in a study of blood T cells in healthy people across ages. Then a second PCR, running about 6 to 12 cycles, was carried out with a sample-barcoded 5' primer and a J-beta primer mix. TCRdb used MiXCR to reprocess the 5' RACE reads, holding one entry per CDR3 protein. The sample has fewer than 2 million distinct CDR3 sequences, 39% seen once. The material sequenced was blood. These receptors all stem from a human donor in good health.

Only one count was recorded for this clonotype. This chain joins TRBV2 and TRBJ1-2; possibly TRBD1 for D (6 bases). Between the trimmed V and J ends, which lost 1 base and 4 bases, there was a span of 13 bases. This CDR3 contains 15 residues. CDR1 and CDR2 (germline): SNHLY, FYNNEI. The DNA for the CDR3 is TGTGCCAGCAGTGAAGTGGCAGGGGAGGGCTATGGCTACACCTTC. This gives the protein CASSEVAGEGYGYTF.

The chain employs TRBV6-9 and TRBJ1-5, with 8 bases lining up with TRBD1. Germline CDR1 is MNHGY and CDR2 is SVAAGI. V lost 5 bases and J lost 9; bases outside the gene matches: 9. This CDR3 is built from 14 residues. CDR3 residues: CASSDDRGSGPQHF. The CDR3 nucleotides are TGTGCCAGCAGTGATGACAGGGGTTCGGGGCCCCAGCATTTT.

The chain is built from TRBV5-5 and TRBJ1-6, with D maybe TRBD1 (5 bases). The CDR3 is made up of 13 amino acids. In germline, CDR1 is SGHKS, CDR2 YYEKEE (reference sequence). Trimming stripped 3 bases from V and 14 bases from J, with 15 bases between. CDR3 sequence: CASSSDLGGALHF. CDR3 coding DNA: TGTGCCAGCAGCTCGGACTTGGGGGGGGCCCTCCACTTT.

The chain links TRBV15 to TRBJ1-2; D unclear. There are 18 residues in the CDR3. The germline CDR1 and CDR2 sequences are LNHNV and YYDKDF (reference sequence). Trimming removed 3 bases at V and 2 bases at J, with 22 bases between. The CDR3 loop is CATSSHREEIFPNYGYTF. As DNA, the CDR3 is TGTGCCACCAGCAGCCACCGGGAGGAAATATTCCCCAACTATGGCTACACCTTC.

This chain connects TRBV4-3 to TRBJ2-7, with 10 bases lining up with TRBD1. V gave up 0 bases and J gave up 5 bases; unmatched junction bases: 16. The CDR3 consists of 19 residues. Germline CDR1 is LGHNA and CDR2 is YSLEER. CDR3 sequence (DNA): TGCGCCAGCAGCCAAGACAGGACTGCGGGGGACAGGGGTTTTGACGAGCAGTACTTC. Amino acid sequence: CASSQDRTAGDRGFDEQYF.

The J gene is TRBJ2-6, the V gene TRBV7-9, with a possible D match to TRBD1 (5 bases). Per germline, CDR1 SEHNR and CDR2 FQNEAQ (reference sequence). Trimming removed 1 base from V and 2 bases from J, with 9 bases in between. CDR3 length: 16 amino acids. Here the CDR3 reads CASSLVGAAGANVLTF. The CDR3 DNA follows: TGTGCCAGCAGCTTAGTAGGGGCAGCTGGGGCCAACGTCCTGACTTTC.

The chain has TRBV27 and TRBJ2-5; D tentatively reads TRBD1 or TRBD2 (5 bases each). Germline V gene lookup returns CDR1 MNHEY and CDR2 SMNVEV (reference sequence). The CDR3 has 14 amino acids. Trimming removed 6 bases from V and 4 bases from J, with 15 bases in between. Written as DNA, the CDR3 is TGTGCCAGCAGGCAAGATGGGGGTTCAGAGACCCAGTACTTC. This codes for CASRQDGGSETQYF.

V gene TRBV29-1 combines with J gene TRBJ2-1; D unclear. With 1 base removed from V and 4 bases from J, the gap between germline ends came to 14 bases. This CDR3 has 15 amino acids. Germline V gene data show CDR1 as SQVTM and CDR2 as ANQGSEA. DNA of the CDR3: TGCAGCGTTGAAGCGGTCAGAGTAACTTACAATGAGCAGTTCTTC. It codes for CSVEAVRVTYNEQFF.

This clonotype was counted only a few times. The V call is TRBV20-1, the J call TRBJ2-1; 11 bases match TRBD2. Germline CDR1 DFQATT, CDR2 SNEGSKA (reference sequence). Trimming took 1 base from V and 3 from J; bases not matched to a gene: 5. The CDR3 is made up of 16 amino acids. Here the CDR3 reads CSARVGTSGNYNEQFF. CDR3 sequence (DNA): TGCAGTGCTAGAGTTGGGACTAGCGGAAACTACAATGAGCAGTTCTTC.

The chain combines TRBV5-1 with TRBJ1-2; no firm D call. The CDR3 totals 14 residues. Per the germline V gene, CDR1 is SGHRS and CDR2 is YFSETQ. V lost 3 bases and J 4 bases, leaving 13 bases between the germline ends. The CDR3 coding sequence is TGCGCCAGCAGCTGGGAGGAAGGAGGCTATGGCTACACCTTC. Encoded protein: CASSWEEGGYGYTF.

This clonotype showed up just a few times. This chain joins TRBV6-2 or TRBV6-3 and TRBJ1-2; TRBD1 agrees at 10 bases. The CDR3 length is 18 residues. Germline V gene lookup returns CDR1 MNHEY and CDR2 SVGEGT. J lost 7 bases, V lost 5 bases, and 19 bases had no gene match. The CDR3 bases are TGTGCCAGCAGTAGGTCCCGCCTCGGGACAGGGGACGATGCTGGCTACACCTTC. Its translation: CASSRSRLGTGDDAGYTF.